This T cell receptor (beta chain) came from a study of cytomegalovirus exposure and HLA in healthy donors. Regarding the study as a whole: It was reported that the classifier diagnosed cytomegalovirus status with high specificity and sensitivity in both the original and validation cohorts.

Sequencing was performed with immunoSEQ multiplex PCR; in TCRdb, only in-frame clones are kept and a portion is missing. Among 250,000 to 400,000 clones listed, over 75% were seen once. The donors were part of the roughly 120-subject validation cohort, which stood apart from the roughly 670-subject first cohort. Comments on this clone: Its cognate antigen is unknown.

Germline values: CDR1 MNHNS, CDR2 SASEGT. CDR3 length: 12 amino acids. Sample: PBMCs. The genes are TRBV6-1 and TRBJ1-5, with unresolved D. The TCR was taken from a man in his thirties or forties in good health and CMV-seronegative. CDR3 amino acids: CGSTEGLQPQHF. The CDR3 region has the DNA TGTGGAAGCACCGAGGGTTTGCAGCCCCAGCATTTT.